This T cell receptor (beta chain) was recovered during a study of T cell responses to AZD1222 COVID-19 vaccine. The germline V gene has CDR1 ENHRY and CDR2 SYGVKD. V was clipped by 8 bases and J by 6 bases, with 11 bases between them. The CDR3 extends over 12 amino acids. Study conclusions and caveats: Rises in breadth and depth of Spike-specific TCRs came after two AZD1222 doses.

Sequencing used immunoSEQ multiplex PCR; TCRdb keeps in-frame clones, though not all of them. The sample holds 150,000 to 200,000 clones, approximately 90% seen once. About this clone itself: What it recognizes is unknown.

The starting material was peripheral blood, obtained 28 days after the second dose of the MenACWY control vaccine. The chain couples TRBV10-3 to TRBJ2-1; D is possibly TRBD2 (6 bases). This receptor was obtained from an adult who received the MenACWY meningococcal vaccine as a control. The CDR3 DNA sequence: TGTGCCATCGGGGGGAAGGGCAATGAGCAGTTCTTC. This translates into CAIGGKGNEQFF.